This section outlines one TCR beta chain sequence together with its context. Its antigen is not identified. Germline trimming cut 3 bases from V and 4 bases from J; bases unmatched to any gene: 4. Germline values: CDR1 WSHSY, CDR2 SAAADI. The CDR3 length is 14 residues. Single viable CD3+CD4+CD8-CD45RO+ cells were sorted as the memory CD4+ T cells. Method: immunoSEQ multiplex PCR; TCRdb's copy keeps in-frame clones and lacks some. The sample consists of approximately 61,000 clones, about 81% of them appearing once. The data were taken from a study of memory CD4+ T cells and cytomegalovirus serostatus. Study in general: Healthy Belgian adult donors included several CMV-positive and some 23 CMV-negative people.

Overall study results and limits: 67 of 164 known CMV-associated TCRbeta sequences appeared in CD4+ memory.

The sequence was obtained from an adult in good health and CMV-seronegative. V and J are TRBV10-2 and TRBJ2-5; TRBD2 matches 8 bases. The sequencing sample was made of memory CD4+ T cells from blood. CDR3 DNA: TGCGCCAGCAGTGAAAGCGGGAGAGGAGAGACCCAGTACTTC. Amino acids: CASSESGRGETQYF.